What follows is one T cell receptor (beta chain) and its context. This specimen belongs to a study of human T cells and chemical hapten exposure. Using its own MiXCR run on the RACE reads, TCRdb lists one record per CDR3 protein. This repertoire shows about 55,000 distinct CDR3 sequences, roughly a tenth found once; its top ten account for more than 9%. This sample's time point: pre-sensitization, week 0. As to treatment: therapeutic diphenylcyclopropenone sensitization with weekly scalp DPC. Unfractionated whole blood served as the source for total RNA extraction. Sequencing used whole blood, obtained in connection with sensitization to the hapten diphenylcyclopropenone (DPC). The TCR was taken from a woman under 40 with alopecia areata. Some clones in this sample may be carry-over from other donors' samples.

The CDR3 sequence is CAISETSETDTQYF. The CDR3 coding sequence is TGTGCCATCAGTGAAACTAGCGAAACAGATACGCAGTATTTT. The V gene is TRBV10-3, the J gene TRBJ2-3, with TRBD2 identical over 7 bases. The CDR3 spans 14 residues. J gave up 3 bases and V 3 bases, and 3 bases lay outside the gene matches. Germline V gives CDR1 ENHRY, CDR2 SYGVKD.